This T cell receptor (beta chain) was captured in a study of blood T cell repertoires in COVID-19. Looking at the study overall: In each case, the material was cDNA or gDNA derived from T cells, B-cell-depleted T cells, or PBMCs.

Source study methods: The authors estimated nucleated cell counts from reference gene primer amplification. The table came from immunoSEQ multiplex PCR; TCRdb's copy has only in-frame clones and leaves some out. The V and J calls and clone size were taken over from that table, and D and trimming were inferred from the DNA. The profile shows about 260,000 clones, around 87% of them singletons. The V gene end was trimmed by 6 bases and the J gene end by 9 bases; junction bases not matched to a gene: 8. The CDR3 covers 13 residues. Germline V gives CDR1 SNHLY, CDR2 FYNNEI. The sequence was obtained from a middle-aged woman who had recovered from COVID-19. This chain uses TRBV2 with TRBJ1-5, with 7 bases that match TRBD1. Input material: peripheral blood. The CDR3 DNA reads TGTGCCAGCAGCTCGGACAGGCGTACGCCCCAGCATTTT. Translated: CASSSDRRTPQHF.